A selection of T cell receptor beta chains follows, all from one sample in a study of CD8 T cells in ankylosing spondylitis. TCRdb processed the 5' RACE reads anew with MiXCR; each CDR3 protein has one entry. The table shows roughly 160,000 distinct CDR3 sequences, with roughly 10% occurring only once. Sequenced sample: blood, either unsorted or a sorted T cell fraction (not recorded which). The receptors were sampled from a male donor with ankylosing spondylitis or in good health (not recorded which). Each CDR3 is given with its conserved first and last residue. Fields, in order: clone size, J gene, V gene, D gene, CDR3 protein, CDR3 DNA. D genes are given only for firm matches. Clone size, where shown, is once, few, many, or a class for clones that have expanded.

many	TRBJ1-1	TRBV6-1	-	CASSRNRDREAFF	TGTGCCAGCAGTCGAAACAGGGATCGTGAAGCTTTCTTT
few	TRBJ1-2	TRBV7-9	TRBD1	CASSLRQGEALDYGYTF	TGTGCCAGCAGCTTACGACAGGGAGAGGCGCTGGACTATGGCTACACCTTC
many	TRBJ1-3	TRBV5-6	TRBD1	CASSLLQGAGNTIYF	TGTGCCAGCAGCTTGTTACAGGGGGCTGGAAACACCATATATTTT
many	TRBJ2-1	TRBV2	-	CASSGSGEQFF	TGTGCCAGCAGTGGGAGCGGTGAGCAGTTCTTC
few	TRBJ1-2	TRBV5-1	TRBD1	CASRVPGTAENYGYTF	TGCGCCAGCCGCGTCCCCGGGACAGCTGAAAACTATGGCTACACCTTC
few	TRBJ1-2	TRBV29-1	-	CSVRPDSNYGYTF	TGCAGCGTTAGACCCGATTCTAACTATGGCTACACCTTC
many	TRBJ2-2	TRBV5-1	-	CASSFGSENTGELFF	TGCGCCAGCAGCTTCGGATCAGAGAACACCGGGGAGCTGTTTTTT
-	TRBJ1-1	TRBV6-1	-	CASSLTQGRPSGAFF	TGTGCCAGCAGCCTTACCCAGGGGCGTCCATCCGGGGCTTTCTTT
many	TRBJ2-3	TRBV20-1	TRBD1	CSASRGQGTDTQYF	TGCAGTGCTAGCAGGGGACAGGGCACAGATACGCAGTATTTT
few	TRBJ1-1	TRBV5-1	-	CASSLVGGGNTEAFF	TGCGCCAGCAGCTTGGTAGGAGGGGGGAACACTGAAGCTTTCTTT
few	TRBJ2-1	TRBV28	TRBD2	CASSPPGLANEREQFF	TGTGCCAGCAGTCCGCCGGGACTAGCAAATGAGCGTGAGCAGTTCTTC
few	TRBJ2-2	TRBV7-2	-	CASSHGRLNTGELFF	TGTGCCAGCAGTCACGGGAGATTGAACACCGGGGAGCTGTTTTTT
-	TRBJ2-3	TRBV30	-	CAWRWVPTDTQYF	TGTGCCTGGAGATGGGTTCCCACAGATACGCAGTATTTT
many	TRBJ1-5	TRBV5-5	-	CASSLMQGSSNQPQHF	TGTGCCAGCAGCTTGATGCAGGGTAGTAGCAATCAGCCCCAGCATTTT
-	TRBJ1-4	TRBV19	-	CASRIHGYNEKLFF	TGTGCCAGTAGGATCCACGGATATAATGAAAAACTGTTTTTT
many	TRBJ1-6	TRBV12-3/TRBV12-4	TRBD1	CASKGQNNSPLHF	TGTGCCTCCAAGGGACAGAACAATTCACCCCTCCACTTT
many	TRBJ1-6	TRBV18	TRBD1	CASSPIRQGDFNSPLHF	TGTGCCAGCTCACCAATTCGACAGGGGGATTTTAATTCACCCCTCCACTTT
many	TRBJ2-7	TRBV29-1	TRBD1	CSAIVGQGGEQYF	TGCAGCGCTATAGTGGGACAGGGCGGCGAGCAGTACTTC
-	TRBJ1-2	TRBV7-9	-	CASSLRRPAQTSYGYTF	TGTGCCAGCAGCTTACGCCGGCCCGCCCAGACTTCCTATGGCTACACCTTC
-	TRBJ2-5	TRBV18	TRBD1	CASSPGQGATETQYF	TGTGCCAGCTCACCTGGACAGGGGGCCACAGAGACCCAGTACTTC
many	TRBJ2-1	TRBV20-1	TRBD1	CSADRGHEQFF	TGCAGTGCTGACAGGGGGCATGAGCAGTTCTTC
few	TRBJ2-5	TRBV5-1	-	CASSLEGASTGETQYF	TGCGCCAGCAGCTTGGAAGGGGCGAGTACCGGTGAGACCCAGTACTTC
few	TRBJ2-6	TRBV11-1	TRBD2	CASSLSPSGSLKSGANVLTF	TGTGCCAGCAGCTTAAGCCCTAGCGGGAGCCTTAAATCTGGGGCCAACGTCCTGACTTTC
-	TRBJ2-1	TRBV24-1	-	CATSDSHSRDNEQFF	TGTGCCACCAGTGATTCGCATTCGAGAGACAATGAGCAGTTCTTC
many	TRBJ2-1	TRBV5-1	TRBD2	CASSPRTSGSSYNEQFF	TGCGCCAGCAGCCCGAGGACTAGCGGGAGCTCCTACAATGAGCAGTTCTTC
-	TRBJ2-5	TRBV6-2/TRBV6-3	TRBD2	CASNNLAGTQYF	TGTGCCAGCAACAACCTAGCGGGGACCCAGTACTTC
few	TRBJ2-3	TRBV7-2	-	CASSFGGAIADTQYF	TGTGCCAGCAGCTTTGGGGGGGCCATTGCAGATACGCAGTATTTT
few	TRBJ1-2	TRBV20-1	TRBD1	CSARTGVAYGYTF	TGCAGTGCACGGACAGGGGTGGCCTATGGCTACACCTTC
many	TRBJ1-1	TRBV6-2/TRBV6-3	TRBD1	CASSQNRGRTEAFF	TGTGCCAGCAGTCAAAACAGGGGGCGAACTGAAGCTTTCTTT
many	TRBJ2-2	TRBV5-1	TRBD2	CASSVLAGVGTGELFF	TGCGCCAGCAGTGTACTAGCGGGAGTTGGCACCGGGGAGCTGTTTTTT
-	TRBJ2-7	TRBV3-1	-	CAGSRDRYSYEQYF	TGTGCCGGCAGCCGGGACCGATACTCCTACGAGCAGTACTTC
many	TRBJ1-3	TRBV20-1	-	CSARVSFGQTGNTIYF	TGCAGTGCTAGAGTTTCTTTCGGACAGACTGGAAACACCATATATTTT
-	TRBJ2-7	TRBV29-1	-	CSVEARGAADEQYF	TGCAGCGTTGAAGCCCGCGGGGCGGCTGACGAGCAGTACTTC
many	TRBJ2-3	TRBV12-3/TRBV12-4	TRBD2	CASSSPPDLQRGGSTDTQYF	TGTGCCAGCAGTTCCCCTCCAGATCTCCAGCGGGGAGGTAGCACAGATACGCAGTATTTT
many	TRBJ1-1	TRBV5-1	-	CASSYGTGRRANTEAFF	TGCGCCAGCAGCTACGGTACCGGCAGGAGAGCGAACACTGAAGCTTTCTTT
many	TRBJ1-4	TRBV12-3/TRBV12-4	-	CASKENEKLFF	TGTGCCAGTAAAGAAAATGAAAAACTGTTTTTT
many	TRBJ1-1	TRBV12-3/TRBV12-4	-	CASSRRNTEAFF	TGTGCCAGCAGTAGGAGGAACACTGAAGCTTTCTTT
many	TRBJ1-2	TRBV12-3/TRBV12-4	-	CASSLRRGGYTF	TGTGCCAGCAGTTTGCGGAGGGGCGGCTACACCTTC
many	TRBJ1-1	TRBV20-1	TRBD1	CSARAQGALGNTEAFF	TGCAGTGCTAGGGCTCAGGGGGCGTTAGGAAACACTGAAGCTTTCTTT
many	TRBJ2-7	TRBV20-1	-	CSARDYSLGVYEQYF	TGCAGTGCTAGAGATTATAGCCTGGGAGTCTACGAGCAGTACTTC
many	TRBJ2-1	TRBV29-1	TRBD1	CSVQARGPYNEQFF	TGCAGCGTTCAAGCCAGGGGGCCCTACAATGAGCAGTTCTTC
many	TRBJ1-2	TRBV6-6	TRBD1	CASSVGDSGYTF	TGTGCCAGCAGTGTGGGGGACAGCGGCTACACCTTC